The clone carrying this T cell receptor (beta chain) was found many times. The V and J ends lost 1 base and 5 bases, in that order; junction bases with no gene match: 1. Germline V CDR1 and CDR2: SGHAT, FQNNGV. This CDR3 is built from 13 residues. The source material, 20-30 mg of unsorted bulk tissue, was used to co-extract RNA and DNA. The data stem from a study of tumor-infiltrating lymphocytes in primary liver carcinoma. Using a constant-region primer together with ProtoScript II reverse transcriptase, TCR beta cDNA was made from about 500 ng of total RNA. Libraries of TCR beta came from three nested multiplex PCR rounds with slightly modified ARM-PCR. A C-beta reverse primer and TRBV1-TRBV30 forward primers served in each of the first two PCR rounds, at 10 cycles apiece. From the multiplex PCR reads, TCRdb called clonotypes with MiXCR, one entry per CDR3 protein. The sample carries more than 70,000 distinct CDR3 sequences, roughly 69% recorded once.

The gene calls are TRBV11-2 and TRBJ1-1; TRBD1 agrees at 7 bases. This clonotype was sampled from a man aged 35 to 55 with primary liver carcinoma and hepatitis B virus infection. Input material: tumor-adjacent normal liver tissue. The DNA for the CDR3 is TGTGCCAGCAGCTTAGCGACAGGGACTGAAGCTTTCTTT. Translated: CASSLATGTEAFF.